The 8 T cell receptor beta chains below all came from one sample that was sequenced in a study of T-cell reconstitution after alpha-beta-depleted transplantation in children. Unique molecular identifiers were incorporated into the prepared TCRbeta library. TCRdb processed the PCR reads anew with MiXCR; each CDR3 protein has one entry. The table lists 800,000 to 1,000,000 distinct CDR3 sequences, about 29% of them singletons. Specimen: PBMCs, mostly from graft donor cells, collected 360 days after TCRalphabeta/CD19-depleted stem cell transplant. These receptors all stem from a boy younger than two who had a stem cell transplant for SCID, so the T cells may come from the graft donor.

The V and J genes are TRBV19 and TRBJ2-7; unclear D gene. Germline loops: CDR1 LNHDA, CDR2 SQIVND (reference sequence). The CDR3 has 14 residues. The V end lost 1 base, the J end lost 0 bases, and 7 bases lay between the germline ends. The CDR3 is CASSIGPASYEQYF. Here the CDR3 DNA reads TGTGCCAGTAGTATAGGGCCAGCCTCCTACGAGCAGTACTTC.

The chain employs TRBV15 and TRBJ2-1; 11 bases line up with TRBD1. Germline-derived CDR1 and CDR2 are LNHNV and YYDKDF (reference sequence). With V trimmed by 4 bases and J by 7 bases, 12 bases remained unmatched. CDR3 length: 17 amino acids. The CDR3 DNA follows: TGTGCCACCAGCACGCGGCCGGGACAGGGGGTTTGGAATGAGCAGTTCTTC. Protein: CATSTRPGQGVWNEQFF.

The chain joins TRBV29-1 to TRBJ2-7; possibly TRBD2 for D (5 bases). The CDR3 spans 11 residues. Germline CDR1 reads SQVTM; CDR2 reads ANQGSEA. Trimming removed 4 bases at V and 4 bases at J, with 8 bases between. The CDR3 loop reads CSVGGFYEQYF. The CDR3 region has the DNA TGCAGCGTTGGAGGGTTTTACGAGCAGTACTTC.

This rearrangement joins TRBV11-2 to TRBJ2-7; D not resolved. The germline V and J ends were trimmed by 0 bases and 6 bases, with 9 bases remaining between them. The CDR3 contains 13 residues. The germline CDR1 and CDR2 sequences are SGHAT and FQNNGV. DNA of the CDR3: TGTGCCAGCAGCTTAGATCCGCTGACCGAGCAGTACTTC. Translating it yields CASSLDPLTEQYF.

The chain recombines TRBV4-3 with TRBJ1-1; 8 bases are a match to TRBD1. The CDR3 is made up of 15 amino acids. Germline trimming cut 0 bases from V and 4 bases from J; bases unmatched to any gene: 4. The germline gives CDR1 LGHNA, CDR2 YSLEER. CDR3 nucleotide sequence: TGCGCCAGCAGCCAAGATTGGACAGGGCGCACTGAAGCTTTCTTT. It specifies CASSQDWTGRTEAFF.

This clonotype was found a few times. V usage is TRBV9 and J usage is TRBJ1-5, with 9 bases identical to TRBD1. The germline gives CDR1 SGDLS, CDR2 YYNGEE. Trimming removed 7 bases from V and 7 bases from J; junction bases left unmatched: 6. The CDR3 totals 13 residues. DNA for the CDR3: TGTGCCAGCGGGACAGGGTCCCCCCAGCCCCAGCATTTT. It is translated as CASGTGSPQPQHF.

The V gene is TRBV5-1, the J gene TRBJ2-2; 11 nucleotides align to TRBD2. Germline V gene sequence: CDR1 SGHRS, CDR2 YFSETQ. The CDR3 has 15 residues. J gave up 3 bases and V 6 bases, and 4 bases lay outside the gene matches. CDR3 sequence: CASKVLAGDTGELFF. The CDR3 DNA follows: TGCGCCAGCAAGGTACTAGCGGGAGACACCGGGGAGCTGTTTTTT.

This clonotype was counted between two and nine times. This chain links TRBV28 with TRBJ2-7; maybe TRBD1 (6 bases). The CDR3 runs 14 residues. CDR1 and CDR2 (germline): MDHEN, SYDVKM. V shed 7 bases and J shed 5 bases, with 18 bases lying between them. CDR3 nucleotide sequence: TGTGCCAGCAACACACCGGGACAATGGGACGAGCAGTACTTC. As protein: CASNTPGQWDEQYF.